A selection of T cell receptor beta chains follows, all from one sample in a study of shared clonotypes between healthy human individuals. TCRdb keeps only in-frame clones here, not all; method: immunoSEQ multiplex PCR. The top ten hold about 0.4% of the sample, which has roughly 1.5 million clones, under 99% seen once. The sequenced material came from naive CD4+ T cells sorted from blood. These receptors all stem from a man aged 25-45 years in good health. CDR3s include the opening cysteine and the closing phenylalanine or tryptophan. The order of the fields is J gene, D gene, V gene, clone size, CDR3 DNA, CDR3 protein. D genes are given only for firm matches. Size is omitted from some rows. Given values are once, few, many or a class for expanded clones.

j_gene: TRBJ1-2; d_gene: TRBD1; v_gene: TRBV5-6; abundance: -; CDR3nt: TGTGCCAGCAGCTTGGTCGGGGACAGGGCGCACTATGGCTACACCTTC; CDR3aa: CASSLVGDRAHYGYTF
j_gene: TRBJ2-1; d_gene: TRBD2; v_gene: TRBV7-6; abundance: -; CDR3nt: TGTGCCAGCAGCTTAGCACCGGGACTAGCGGACAATGAGCAGTTCTTC; CDR3aa: CASSLAPGLADNEQFF
j_gene: TRBJ2-7; d_gene: -; v_gene: TRBV9; abundance: -; CDR3nt: TGTGCCAGCAGCGTAGAATGGGTAAGCGGACGGGTACCCTGGGTCTACGAGCAGTACTTC; CDR3aa: CASSVEWVSGRVPWVYEQYF
j_gene: TRBJ1-2; d_gene: -; v_gene: TRBV18; abundance: -; CDR3nt: TGTGCCAGCTCGTCCCCGCGGATTAACTATGGCTACACCTTC; CDR3aa: CASSSPRINYGYTF
j_gene: TRBJ2-7; d_gene: TRBD1; v_gene: TRBV4-1; abundance: -; CDR3nt: TGCGCCAGCAGCCAAGACCCAAAGAGGGGACAGGGTTTTTCCGAGCAGTACTTC; CDR3aa: CASSQDPKRGQGFSEQYF
j_gene: TRBJ2-2; d_gene: -; v_gene: TRBV7-9; abundance: -; CDR3nt: TGTGCCAGCAGCTTAGAGATTCCCGGGGAGCTGTTTTTT; CDR3aa: CASSLEIPGELFF
j_gene: TRBJ1-2; d_gene: -; v_gene: TRBV28; abundance: -; CDR3nt: TGTGCCAGCAAAATGCAGGGAGGTCATGGCTACACCTTC; CDR3aa: CASKMQGGHGYTF
j_gene: TRBJ2-1; d_gene: TRBD2; v_gene: TRBV9; abundance: -; CDR3nt: TGTGCCAGCAGCCCCAAACTGACTAGCGGGAGGGGTTACAATGAGCAGTTCTTC; CDR3aa: CASSPKLTSGRGYNEQFF
j_gene: TRBJ2-1; d_gene: -; v_gene: TRBV30; abundance: -; CDR3nt: TGTGCCTGGTCGTTAGGGGCAGACTCCTACAATGAGCAGTTCTTC; CDR3aa: CAWSLGADSYNEQFF
j_gene: TRBJ2-1; d_gene: TRBD2; v_gene: TRBV5-6; abundance: -; CDR3nt: TGTGCCAGCAGCTCCCGGACTAGCGGGAGCTCCTACAATGAGCAGTTCTTC; CDR3aa: CASSSRTSGSSYNEQFF
j_gene: TRBJ2-2; d_gene: TRBD2; v_gene: TRBV10-3; abundance: -; CDR3nt: TGTGCCATCAGTGAACGGCTAGCGGGACCCGCCGGGGAGCTGTTTTTT; CDR3aa: CAISERLAGPAGELFF
j_gene: TRBJ2-1; d_gene: TRBD2; v_gene: TRBV9; abundance: -; CDR3nt: TGTGCCAGCAGCAAAGCGGGAGTTGCCAATGAGCAGTTCTTC; CDR3aa: CASSKAGVANEQFF
j_gene: TRBJ2-2; d_gene: -; v_gene: TRBV25-1; abundance: -; CDR3nt: TGTGCCAGCAGTGAAGGGACATACACCGGGGAGCTGTTTTTT; CDR3aa: CASSEGTYTGELFF
j_gene: TRBJ1-1; d_gene: TRBD1; v_gene: TRBV7-9; abundance: -; CDR3nt: TGTGCCAGCAGCTCCGGACAGGCGAACACTGAAGCTTTCTTT; CDR3aa: CASSSGQANTEAFF
j_gene: TRBJ2-3; d_gene: TRBD2; v_gene: TRBV6-5; abundance: -; CDR3nt: TGTGCCAGCAGTTACTGGGCGGGAGCCTCCACAGATACGCAGTATTTT; CDR3aa: CASSYWAGASTDTQYF
j_gene: TRBJ2-1; d_gene: -; v_gene: TRBV29-1; abundance: -; CDR3nt: TGCAGCGTTGAGGGGGGCCCTATCACCTACAATGAGCAGTTCTTC; CDR3aa: CSVEGGPITYNEQFF
j_gene: TRBJ2-7; d_gene: TRBD2; v_gene: TRBV7-9; abundance: once; CDR3nt: TGTGCCAGCAGCTCCCGGGGGGGCGAGCAGTACTTC; CDR3aa: CASSSRGGEQYF
j_gene: TRBJ2-5; d_gene: TRBD2; v_gene: TRBV18; abundance: -; CDR3nt: TGTGCCAGCTCACCACAATTTCGACTAGCGGGAGGGCCCGGGGAGACCCAGTACTTC; CDR3aa: CASSPQFRLAGGPGETQYF
j_gene: TRBJ2-5; d_gene: -; v_gene: TRBV25-1; abundance: -; CDR3nt: TGTGCCAGCAGTGAACCCCGGGCAGTCGAGATCGGAGAGACCCAGTACTTC; CDR3aa: CASSEPRAVEIGETQYF
j_gene: TRBJ2-3; d_gene: -; v_gene: TRBV5-5; abundance: -; CDR3nt: TGTGCCAGCAGCTTTTTGAGCACAGATACGCAGTATTTT; CDR3aa: CASSFLSTDTQYF
j_gene: TRBJ2-7; d_gene: -; v_gene: TRBV28; abundance: -; CDR3nt: TGTGCCAGCAAGGGGACAGGGGGGACTAGCGGGTACTACGAGCAGTACTTC; CDR3aa: CASKGTGGTSGYYEQYF
j_gene: TRBJ2-7; d_gene: TRBD1; v_gene: TRBV28; abundance: -; CDR3nt: TGTGCCAGCAGGGGCATAGGGGACAGGTTTTCTCCTCCAGCCTACGAGCAGTACTTC; CDR3aa: CASRGIGDRFSPPAYEQYF
j_gene: TRBJ2-3; d_gene: -; v_gene: TRBV4-1; abundance: -; CDR3nt: TGCGCCAGCAGCCAAGATCCCGGGAGAAGGACAGATACGCAGTATTTT; CDR3aa: CASSQDPGRRTDTQYF
j_gene: TRBJ1-1; d_gene: -; v_gene: TRBV5-1; abundance: -; CDR3nt: TGCGCCAGCAGCTTGGGGGGGCGCAGGGATGAAGCTTTCTTT; CDR3aa: CASSLGGRRDEAFF
j_gene: TRBJ2-5; d_gene: TRBD2; v_gene: TRBV25-1; abundance: once; CDR3nt: TGTGCCAGCAGTGAATTGGCGGGACTAGCCTACCAAGAGACCCAGTACTTC; CDR3aa: CASSELAGLAYQETQYF
j_gene: TRBJ2-3; d_gene: -; v_gene: TRBV9; abundance: -; CDR3nt: TGTGCCAGCAGCGTAGACGCAGCGGTCTCCGATACGCAGTATTTT; CDR3aa: CASSVDAAVSDTQYF
j_gene: TRBJ2-1; d_gene: TRBD2; v_gene: TRBV5-4; abundance: -; CDR3nt: TGTGCCAGCAGCCCACGGACTAGCGGGAGGTTGGGGGGGTTCTACAATGAGCAGTTCTTC; CDR3aa: CASSPRTSGRLGGFYNEQFF
j_gene: TRBJ2-1; d_gene: -; v_gene: TRBV5-6; abundance: -; CDR3nt: TGTGCCAGCACCCTACTAGTTCACTACAATGAGCAGTTCTTC; CDR3aa: CASTLLVHYNEQFF
j_gene: TRBJ1-2; d_gene: -; v_gene: TRBV6-1; abundance: -; CDR3nt: TGTGCCAGCAGCCCGGGACAAGGGAGTGGCTACACCTTC; CDR3aa: CASSPGQGSGYTF
j_gene: TRBJ2-3; d_gene: TRBD2; v_gene: TRBV7-9; abundance: -; CDR3nt: TGTGCCAGCAGCAAACCAGGGCCCCCGAGCGGGAGTAGTCCAGATACGCAGTATTTT; CDR3aa: CASSKPGPPSGSSPDTQYF
j_gene: TRBJ1-1; d_gene: -; v_gene: TRBV18; abundance: -; CDR3nt: TGTGCCAGCTCTGTTGCCGTTGAGTGGAACACTGAAGCTTTCTTT; CDR3aa: CASSVAVEWNTEAFF
j_gene: TRBJ2-3; d_gene: -; v_gene: TRBV29-1; abundance: once; CDR3nt: TGCAGCGTTGGTCTGTCCACAGATACGCAGTATTTT; CDR3aa: CSVGLSTDTQYF
j_gene: TRBJ2-1; d_gene: -; v_gene: TRBV10-1; abundance: -; CDR3nt: TGCGCCAGCAGCAGGGGTACCCCTTACAATGAGCAGTTCTTC; CDR3aa: CASSRGTPYNEQFF